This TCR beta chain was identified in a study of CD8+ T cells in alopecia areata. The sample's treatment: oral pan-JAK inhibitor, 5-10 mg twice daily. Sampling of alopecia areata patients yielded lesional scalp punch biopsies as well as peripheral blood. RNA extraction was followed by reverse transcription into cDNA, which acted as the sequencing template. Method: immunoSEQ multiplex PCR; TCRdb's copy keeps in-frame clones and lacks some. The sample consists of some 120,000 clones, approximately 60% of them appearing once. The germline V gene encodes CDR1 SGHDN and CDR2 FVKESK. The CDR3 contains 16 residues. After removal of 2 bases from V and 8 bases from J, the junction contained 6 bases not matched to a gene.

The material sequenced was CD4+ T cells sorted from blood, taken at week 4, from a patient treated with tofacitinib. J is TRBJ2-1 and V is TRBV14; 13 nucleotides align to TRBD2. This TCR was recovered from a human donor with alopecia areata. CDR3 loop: CASSQHTGLAGDEQFF. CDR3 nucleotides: TGTGCCAGCAGCCAACACACCGGACTAGCGGGAGATGAGCAGTTCTTC.